One T cell receptor beta chain is described in this entry. The CDR3 loop spans 15 amino acids. In germline, CDR1 is MGHRA, CDR2 YSYEKL. The V gene lost 0 bases and the J gene lost 3 bases, with 11 bases spanning the gap. This sample is part of a study of brain T cells in children with intractable seizures. Sequencing used immunoSEQ multiplex PCR; TCRdb keeps in-frame clones, though not all of them. The data show roughly 80,000 clones, with about 92% seen just once and less than 2% held by the top ten. This rearrangement joins TRBV4-1 to TRBJ1-1; tentatively, D is TRBD1 (6 bases). The source is a boy under three years old with tuberous sclerosis and intractable seizures. This specimen was peripheral blood, taken at surgery. CDR3 protein: CASSQDQTGYTEAFF. The CDR3 nucleotides are TGCGCCAGCAGCCAAGATCAAACAGGGTACACTGAAGCTTTCTTT.